This TCR beta chain was captured in a study of blood T cells in healthy people across ages. A second PCR, run for roughly 7 to 11 cycles, used a sample-barcoded 5' primer plus a J-beta primer mix. Each CDR3 protein gets one entry after TCRdb re-called the 5' RACE reads with MiXCR. Among over 600,000 distinct CDR3 sequences listed, approximately 40% were seen once. This receptor was identified in an elderly man in good health. The sample consisted of blood.

The CDR3 protein is CASSLFGGNLNTEAFF. The CDR3 DNA reads as TGTGCCAGCAGCTTATTCGGGGGGAACTTGAACACTGAAGCTTTCTTT. The V call is TRBV7-8, the J call TRBJ1-1; D possibly corresponds to TRBD1 (5 bases). Trimming pared 2 bases from V and 0 bases from J, leaving 13 bases between. The germline V gene has CDR1 SGHVS and CDR2 FQNEAQ. This CDR3 spans 16 amino acids.